The 4 T cell receptor beta chains below were found in one sample sequenced in a study of identifying expanded T cells in peripheral blood. The table came from immunoSEQ multiplex PCR; TCRdb's copy has only in-frame clones and leaves some out. The table shows 120,000 or so clones, with more than 80% occurring only once. The sequenced sample consisted of blood. The receptors come from a person aged 18-69 years in good health.

This clone was seen more than once but under ten times. This chain uses TRBV4-2 with TRBJ1-2; D is possibly TRBD1 (5 bases). V dropped 1 base and J dropped 4 bases, with 16 bases sitting between them. Germline V CDR1 and CDR2: LGHNA, YNFKEQ. This CDR3 spans 16 amino acids. The CDR3 here is CASSQVERGAGYGYTF. CDR3 nucleotides: TGTGCCAGCAGCCAAGTAGAGAGGGGCGCGGGCTATGGCTACACCTTC.

The rearrangement joins TRBV19 to TRBJ1-1, with D perhaps matching TRBD1 (5 bases). There are 15 residues in the CDR3. Trimming pared 4 bases from V and 0 bases from J, leaving 12 bases between. Germline V gene sequence: CDR1 LNHDA, CDR2 SQIVND (reference sequence). CDR3 coding DNA: TGTGCCAGTAGTACCTGGGGCAGAGTGAACACTGAAGCTTTCTTT. As protein: CASSTWGRVNTEAFF.

V gene TRBV29-1 combines with J gene TRBJ2-1, with D unclear. V shed 5 bases and J shed 6 bases, with 14 bases lying between them. Germline V lookup: CDR1 SQVTM, CDR2 ANQGSEA. The CDR3 contains 13 residues. The CDR3 protein is CSVSVPSSNEQFF. The CDR3 DNA reads TGCAGCGTTTCCGTCCCGAGTTCCAATGAGCAGTTCTTC.

The genes are TRBV7-2 and TRBJ2-6; TRBD2 might be the D (6 bases). V was shortened by 0 bases and J by 4 bases, with 22 bases between the two germline ends. CDR3 length equals 20 residues. The germline CDR1 and CDR2 sequences are SGHTA and FQGNSA. The DNA for the CDR3 is TGTGCCAGCAGCTTAGCGCATGGATCAGGGAGGAAAACCGGGGCCAACGTCCTGACTTTC. Translated: CASSLAHGSGRKTGANVLTF.